The T cell receptor beta chain described here comes from a study of Graves' ophthalmopathy and Graves' hyperthyroidism. Amplification of the TCR beta CDR3 regions used RNA transcripts (as template). Investigators did first-round RT-PCR with HTBI primers, then second-round multiplex PCR. From the multiplex PCR reads, TCRdb called clonotypes with MiXCR, one entry per CDR3 protein. The table shows 900,000 to 1,200,000 distinct CDR3 sequences, with roughly 35% occurring only once. CDR1 is SEHNR, CDR2 FQNEAQ, per germline (reference sequence). This CDR3 is 17 amino acids long. V was clipped by 8 bases and J by 7 bases; unmatched bases: 17. Orbital computed tomography, thyroid ultrasound, TRAb, serum thyroxine and clinical symptoms formed the basis of diagnosis.

The clonotype was recovered from an adult man with Graves' hyperthyroidism. Sequenced input: peripheral blood or thyroid tissue (not recorded which). This chain connects TRBV7-9 to TRBJ1-6; 7 bases match TRBD1. The DNA of the CDR3 is TGTGCCAGCTCACCTACCTCCAGGGGGGGAGACAATTCACCCCTCCACTTT. It is translated as CASSPTSRGGDNSPLHF.